One and the same sample provided the 14 T cell receptor beta chains below, sequenced in a study of cytomegalovirus exposure and HLA in healthy donors. A multiplex PCR was run with 60 Vbeta primers and 13 Jbeta primers. Repertoires were generated with immunoSEQ multiplex PCR, while TCRdb's copy carries only in-frame clones and drops some. The table records 100,000 to 130,000 clones, 73% of them present only once. The source material was PBMCs. The origin of the receptors is a man aged 25 to 40 in good health and CMV-seronegative.

The rearrangement links TRBV28 to TRBJ1-4; TRBD1 agrees at 12 bases. CDR3 length: 14 amino acids. Trimming cost V 5 bases and J 8 bases; bases outside gene matches: 3. The germline gives CDR1 MDHEN, CDR2 SYDVKM. Here the CDR3 DNA reads TGTGCCAGCAGTGCCGGGACAGGGGGCGAAAAACTGTTTTTT. Translation: CASSAGTGGEKLFF.

This chain joins TRBV28 and TRBJ2-5; D possibly corresponds to TRBD2 (6 bases). The CDR3 is 16 residues long. The germline V gene encodes CDR1 MDHEN and CDR2 SYDVKM. Trimming left V 1 base short and J 5 bases short, with 17 bases between. The chain's CDR3 is CASSLLTRGPGETQYF. Written as DNA, the CDR3 is TGTGCCAGCAGTTTATTGACTAGGGGACCTGGTGAGACCCAGTACTTC.

This clone was observed a few times. The V call is TRBV5-6, the J call TRBJ1-1; 7 nucleotides align to TRBD1. This CDR3 contains 16 residues. J lost 4 bases, V lost 0 bases, and 9 bases had no gene match. Germline lookup yields CDR1 SGHDT and CDR2 YYEEEE. The DNA for the CDR3 is TGTGCCAGCAGCTTGGCCGACAGGGTTGAATTCACTGAAGCTTTCTTT. This codes for CASSLADRVEFTEAFF. Complete variable domain (other parts from reference TRBV5-6 and TRBJ1-1): DAGVTQSPTHLIKTRGQQVTLRCSPKSGHDTVSWYQQALGQGPQFIFQYYEEEERQRGNFPDRFSGHQFPNYSSELNVNALLLGDSALYLCASSLADRVEFTEAFFGQGTRLTVV.

CDR3 residues: CASSSGGGTEAFF. The CDR3 DNA sequence: TGTGCCAGCAGCTCCGGAGGAGGGACTGAAGCTTTCTTT. The rearrangement links TRBV11-3 to TRBJ1-1; D not resolved. CDR1 and CDR2 from the germline V gene are SGHNT and YENEEA. Trimming pared 4 bases from V and 5 bases from J, leaving 11 bases between. The CDR3 runs to 13 residues.

The rearrangement uses TRBV28 and TRBJ2-3, with D possibly matching TRBD2 (6 bases). CDR3 size: 14 residues. V lost 2 bases to trimming and J lost 8 bases, with 14 bases between them. Germline CDR1 MDHEN, CDR2 SYDVKM. CDR3 sequence (DNA): TGTGCCAGCAGTTTAGTGGCGGGAAATGTTACGCAGTATTTT. It yields the protein CASSLVAGNVTQYF.

CDR3 loop: CASTGRTSGNYEQYF. CDR3 DNA: TGTGCCAGCACGGGCCGGACTAGCGGAAACTACGAGCAGTACTTC. This rearrangement joins TRBV28 to TRBJ2-7; 10 positions match TRBD2. V was clipped by 7 bases and J by 3 bases; unmatched bases: 9. Germline CDR1 is MDHEN and CDR2 is SYDVKM. The CDR3 contains 15 residues.

V gene TRBV25-1 combines with J gene TRBJ1-2; 9 nucleotides line up with TRBD1. Germline CDR1 reads MGHDK; CDR2 reads SYGVNS. The J segment lost 7 bases and the V segment lost 1 base, leaving 1 base of the junction unmatched. The CDR3 extends over 13 amino acids. CDR3 residues: CASSESQGAGYTF. Here the CDR3 DNA reads TGTGCCAGCAGTGAATCACAGGGGGCTGGCTACACCTTC.

The chain recombines TRBV21-1 with TRBJ2-7; the D call of TRBD1 is as the table states it, not checked on the DNA. TRBV21-1 is a documented pseudogene. CDR3 size: 15 residues. The CDR3 loop is CASSTGQGSAYEQYF. CDR3 nucleotides: TGTGCCAGCAGCACCGGACAGGGGTCCGCCTACGAGCAGTACTTC.

The V and J genes are TRBV2 and TRBJ2-3; D possibly corresponds to TRBD2 (7 bases). Germline CDR1 and CDR2: SNHLY and FYNNEI. The CDR3 length is 15 residues. V was shortened by 4 bases and J by 2 bases, with 13 bases between the two germline ends. Here the CDR3 reads CASSGGGVLTDTQYF. The DNA of the CDR3 is TGTGCCAGCAGTGGAGGGGGGGTCCTCACAGATACGCAGTATTTT. Supplemented by reference TRBV2 and TRBJ2-3, the full variable domain reads EPEVTQTPSHQVTQMGQEVILRCVPISNHLYFYWYRQILGQKVEFLVSFYNNEISEKSEIFDDQFSVERPDGSNFTLKIRSTKLEDSAMYFCASSGGGVLTDTQYFGPGTRLTVL.

The chain has TRBV5-1 and TRBJ2-7, with 10 bases fitting TRBD2. Germline V gene sequence: CDR1 SGHRS, CDR2 YFSETQ. CDR3 length: 16 residues. Trimming took 4 bases from V and 1 from J; bases not matched to a gene: 8. CDR3 loop: CASSPFTSGASYEQYF. The CDR3 DNA reads TGCGCCAGCAGCCCCTTCACTAGCGGGGCATCCTACGAGCAGTACTTC.

The chain carries TRBV18 and TRBJ2-7; perhaps TRBD2 as D (6 bases). Germline V CDR1 and CDR2: KGHSH, LQKENI. The ends were cut back, 3 bases at V and 0 bases at J, with 12 bases in the middle. The CDR3 covers 15 residues. In nucleotides, the CDR3 is TGTGCCAGCTCACCGGGGACTGTTAGCTCCTACGAGCAGTACTTC. Its protein product is CASSPGTVSSYEQYF.

In its sample, this clone was seen once. The gene calls are TRBV9 and TRBJ2-3, with TRBD1 matching 8 bases. Per germline, CDR1 SGDLS and CDR2 YYNGEE. This CDR3 comprises 16 residues. The V segment lost 6 bases and the J segment 0 bases; nucleotides outside the gene matches: 9. Written as DNA, the CDR3 is TGTGCCAGCACCGAAACAGGGGGATCTAGCACAGATACGCAGTATTTT. Amino acid sequence: CASTETGGSSTDTQYF.

The table lists this clone with a count of one. The CDR3 protein is CASTRTEDEQFF. As DNA, the CDR3 is TGTGCCAGCACGCGGACGGAGGACGAGCAGTTCTTC. The J gene is TRBJ2-1, the V gene TRBV5-8; D perhaps matches TRBD2 (5 bases). Per the germline V gene, CDR1 is SGHTS and CDR2 is YDEGEE. Trimming cost V 6 bases and J 10 bases, with 14 bases left between them. CDR3 length: 12 residues.

V is TRBV9 and J is TRBJ2-3; the D gene is possibly TRBD2 (6 bases). The CDR3 contains 15 residues. Trimming cost V 0 bases and J 0 bases, with 8 bases left between them. Germline assignment: CDR1 SGDLS and CDR2 YYNGEE. The CDR3 spells CASSVDGTSTDTQYF. In DNA, the CDR3 is TGTGCCAGCAGCGTAGACGGGACTAGCACAGATACGCAGTATTTT.